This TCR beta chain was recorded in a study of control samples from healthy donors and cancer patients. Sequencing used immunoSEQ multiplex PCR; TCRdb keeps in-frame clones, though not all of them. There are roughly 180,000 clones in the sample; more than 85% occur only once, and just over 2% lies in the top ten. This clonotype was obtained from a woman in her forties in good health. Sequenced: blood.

CDR3 region: CASTQDGGPGNTIYF. CDR3 nucleotide sequence: TGCGCCAGCACCCAGGACGGGGGGCCTGGAAACACCATATATTTT. V and J are TRBV4-1 and TRBJ1-3; D possibly corresponds to TRBD1 (6 bases). V was cut by 7 bases and J by 2 bases, with 15 bases left in between. The CDR3 runs 15 residues. Per the germline V gene, CDR1 is MGHRA and CDR2 is YSYEKL.